A single sample is the source of the 24 T cell receptor beta chains below, sequenced in a study of PD-1 blockade in classical Hodgkin lymphoma. Repertoires were generated with immunoSEQ multiplex PCR, while TCRdb's copy carries only in-frame clones and drops some. Here the sample spans over 85,000 clones, 80% to 90% being singletons. All patients relapsed after autologous stem cell transplantation, and brentuximab vedotin exposure varied. Sequences were derived from peripheral blood mononuclear cells (PBMCs), sampled before the second cycle of nivolumab. The source is a human donor with classical Hodgkin lymphoma.

In its sample, this clone was seen once. The genes are TRBV5-1 and TRBJ2-3; tentative D call: TRBD2 (5 bases). The CDR3 runs 14 residues. Germline CDR1 is SGHRS and CDR2 is YFSETQ. The chain's CDR3 is CVSEEWGGTDTQYF. The CDR3 DNA reads TGCGTCTCGGAGGAGTGGGGAGGCACAGATACGCAGTATTTT.

The V gene is TRBV7-2, the J gene TRBJ2-7, with D possibly TRBD1 on 6 matching bases. Germline V gene sequence: CDR1 SGHTA, CDR2 FQGNSA. This CDR3 is built from 12 residues. V was shortened by 5 bases and J by 7 bases, with 12 bases between the two germline ends. CDR3 region: CASSRTAEEQYF. The CDR3 DNA is TGTGCCAGCAGCCGGACAGCTGAAGAGCAGTACTTC.

The chain uses TRBV19 and TRBJ2-7; D not certain. The CDR3 has 15 residues. Per germline, CDR1 LNHDA and CDR2 SQIVND (reference sequence). V lost 1 base and J lost 0, with 10 bases in between. As DNA, the CDR3 is TGTGCCAGTAGTATAGGGAAGGGAAGCTCCTACGAGCAGTACTTC. Residues: CASSIGKGSSYEQYF.

CDR3 bases: TGTGCCAGCACCCTACGACAGGGGAGGGGAACTGAAGCTTTCTTT. Its translation: CASTLRQGRGTEAFF. J is TRBJ1-1 and V is TRBV28; 8 nucleotides line up with TRBD1. With V trimmed by 7 bases and J by 5 bases, 12 bases remained unmatched. CDR3 size: 15 residues. Germline CDR1 MDHEN, CDR2 SYDVKM.

Only a few counts were recorded for this clone. The rearrangement uses TRBV14 and TRBJ2-1; 10 bases are a match to TRBD2. CDR1 is SGHDN, CDR2 FVKESK, per germline. The CDR3 covers 13 residues. After removal of 2 bases from V and 15 bases from J, the junction contained 7 bases not matched to a gene. CDR3 sequence reads: CASSQLLAGAPFF. CDR3 in DNA: TGTGCCAGCAGCCAACTTCTAGCGGGAGCTCCGTTCTTC.

V usage is TRBV28 and J usage is TRBJ1-2; D unresolved. Germline lookup yields CDR1 MDHEN and CDR2 SYDVKM. Trimming left V 2 bases short and J 2 bases short, with 6 bases between. The CDR3 sequence is 13 residues long. CDR3 bases: TGTGCCAGCAGTTTAAGGGTGAACTATGGCTACACCTTC. Protein sequence: CASSLRVNYGYTF.

The chain recombines TRBV5-6 with TRBJ1-4, with a weak D call TRBD1 (5 bases). The CDR3 contains 14 residues. V was clipped by 2 bases and J by 6 bases, with 11 bases between them. Germline V gene sequence: CDR1 SGHDT, CDR2 YYEEEE. As DNA, the CDR3 is TGTGCCAGCAGCTTAGGGGTTACACATGAAAAACTGTTTTTT. Translated, it gives CASSLGVTHEKLFF.

J is TRBJ2-7 and V is TRBV10-3; the match to TRBD1 covers 10 bases. Germline CDR1 ENHRY, CDR2 SYGVKD. This CDR3 has 13 residues. V trimming: 10 bases; J trimming: 4 bases; junction bases outside the gene matches: 7. CDR3 in DNA: TGTGCCACCGGGACAGGGGAAGTGTACGAGCAGTACTTC. Translating gives CATGTGEVYEQYF.

This rearrangement joins TRBV12-5 to TRBJ2-1, with TRBD1 matching 8 bases. The CDR3 is 17 residues long. The J segment lost 6 bases and the V segment lost 0 bases, leaving 10 bases of the junction unmatched. Germline V lookup: CDR1 LGHNT, CDR2 FRNRAP. This CDR3 is CASGLVLGRGRFNEQFF. The DNA for the CDR3 is TGTGCTAGTGGTTTGGTACTTGGCAGGGGGCGCTTCAATGAGCAGTTCTTC.

This clone appeared a single time. The genes are TRBV7-8 and TRBJ2-1; 9 bases map to TRBD2. Per germline, CDR1 SGHVS and CDR2 FQNEAQ. After removal of 5 bases from V and 10 bases from J, the junction contained 15 bases not matched to a gene. This CDR3 has 16 residues. CDR3 sequence (DNA): TGTGCCAGCAGCGCTCCGGGGGTAGCGGGAGCGCGAGAGCAGTTCTTC. This encodes CASSAPGVAGAREQFF. Variable domain in full (rest from reference TRBV7-8 and TRBJ2-1): GAGVSQSPRYKVAKRGQDVALRCDPISGHVSLFWYQQALGQGPEFLTYFQNEAQLDKSGLPSDRFFAERPEGSVSTLKIQRTQQEDSAVYLCASSAPGVAGAREQFFGPGTRLTVL.

As DNA, the CDR3 is TGCGCCAGCAGCTTGGCCGGAGTCAGAGCCTACGAGCAGTACTTC. Its translation is CASSLAGVRAYEQYF. This chain uses TRBV5-1 with TRBJ2-7; D not certain. Germline CDR1 is SGHRS and CDR2 is YFSETQ. This CDR3 is 15 amino acids long. Between the trimmed V and J ends, which lost 0 bases and 2 bases, there was a span of 12 bases.

The chain recombines TRBV28 with TRBJ1-1; 12 bases line up with TRBD1. Germline V gene lookup returns CDR1 MDHEN and CDR2 SYDVKM. V shed 3 bases and J 5 bases; nucleotides not matched to a gene: 4. The CDR3 is made up of 15 amino acids. The CDR3 DNA reads TGTGCCAGCAGTTTGGGGGGACAGGGGGCGACTGAAGCTTTCTTT. Translation gives CASSLGGQGATEAFF.

This chain uses TRBV5-1 with TRBJ2-7; 8 bases align to TRBD1. Germline lookup yields CDR1 SGHRS and CDR2 YFSETQ. V lost 4 bases and J lost 3; bases outside the gene matches: 9. This CDR3 is built from 15 residues. The CDR3 here is CASSLGQGRNYEQYF. The CDR3 DNA reads TGCGCCAGCAGCCTTGGACAGGGAAGAAACTACGAGCAGTACTTC.

This chain's CDR3 is CASSLGPSYEQYF. In DNA, the CDR3 is TGTGCCAGCAGCTTAGGCCCCTCCTACGAGCAGTACTTC. The chain couples TRBV11-3 to TRBJ2-7, with D unresolved. Germline V gene sequence: CDR1 SGHNT, CDR2 YENEEA. CDR3 length equals 13 residues. Trimming took 1 base from V and 0 from J, leaving 4 bases between them. The whole variable domain, filled in from reference TRBV11-3 and TRBJ2-7, reads EAGVVQSPRYKIIEKKQPVAFWCNPISGHNTLYWYLQNLGQGPELLIRYENEEAVDDSQLPKDRFSAERLKGVDSTLKIQPAELGDSAVYLCASSLGPSYEQYFGPGTRLTVT.

The V and J genes are TRBV7-9 and TRBJ2-1; possible D gene TRBD2, 6 bases. Per the germline V gene, CDR1 is SEHNR and CDR2 is FQNEAQ (reference sequence). This CDR3 region has 12 residues. V dropped 5 bases and J dropped 6 bases, with 8 bases sitting between them. CDR3 DNA sequence: TGTGCCAGCAGCCTGACTAGCAATGAGCAGTTCTTC. Amino acid sequence: CASSLTSNEQFF.

On this clone: The germline gene is not matched at one end of the junction; a read error may be the cause. The chain joins TRBV27 to TRBJ2-6; D is perhaps TRBD1 (5 bases). Looked up from germline, CDR1 is MNHEY and CDR2 is SMNVEV (reference sequence). The CDR3 extends over 15 amino acids. DNA of the CDR3: TGCGCTCTTACCTATTGGGGCCACGCGGCCAACGTCCTGACTTTC. Its protein is CALTYWGHAANVLTF.

The chain couples TRBV4-2 to TRBJ2-1; 11 bases map to TRBD2. V dropped 3 bases and J dropped 4; count of bases not matched to a gene: 8. The CDR3 runs 17 residues. Germline assignment: CDR1 LGHNA and CDR2 YNFKEQ. Here the CDR3 reads CASSQEPGLAAYNEQFF. Written as DNA, the CDR3 is TGTGCCAGCAGCCAGGAACCGGGACTAGCGGCATACAATGAGCAGTTCTTC.

J is TRBJ1-2 and V is TRBV5-5, with 11 nucleotides matching TRBD1. CDR1 is SGHKS, CDR2 YYEKEE, per germline (reference sequence). This CDR3 comprises 14 residues. Germline trimming cut 2 bases from V and 8 bases from J; bases unmatched to any gene: 5. The CDR3 DNA reads TGTGCCAGCAGCTTAGGACAGGGGGCGGGAGGCTACACCTTC. Its translation is CASSLGQGAGGYTF.

This clone appeared a single time. The CDR3 sequence: CASSLTQGTDTQYF. CDR3 in DNA: TGCGCCAGCAGCTTGACACAGGGCACAGATACGCAGTATTTT. The rearrangement joins TRBV5-1 to TRBJ2-3; tentative D call: TRBD1 (5 bases). This CDR3 is built from 14 residues. V was clipped by 1 base and J by 1 base, with 7 bases between them. In germline, CDR1 is SGHRS, CDR2 YFSETQ.

The chain combines TRBV6-6 with TRBJ1-1; D is unclear. The germline CDR1 and CDR2 sequences are MNHNY and SVGAGI (reference sequence). Trimming shortened V by 2 bases and J by 1 base, and 8 bases separated the two germline ends. The CDR3 totals 14 residues. The CDR3 DNA reads TGTGCCAGCAGTTACGGACGGAGGAACACTGAAGCTTTCTTT. This encodes CASSYGRRNTEAFF.

This chain uses TRBV29-1 with TRBJ1-3; D unresolved. CDR1 and CDR2 (germline): SQVTM, ANQGSEA. There are 12 residues in the CDR3. V shed 4 bases and J shed 0 bases, with 4 bases lying between them. CDR3: CSVVGSGNTIYF. CDR3 coding DNA: TGCAGCGTTGTGGGCTCTGGAAACACCATATATTTT.

V and J are TRBV11-3 and TRBJ2-2, with TRBD2 matching 8 bases. Germline loops: CDR1 SGHNT, CDR2 YENEEA. There are 15 residues in the CDR3. J gave up 0 bases and V 5 bases, and 2 bases lay outside the gene matches. The CDR3 loop is CASSRAGANTGELFF. CDR3 DNA sequence: TGTGCCAGCAGCCGAGCGGGGGCGAACACCGGGGAGCTGTTTTTT.

The J gene is TRBJ2-7, the V gene TRBV15; 12 nucleotides agree with TRBD2. The length of the CDR3 is 17 residues. Trimming cost V 1 base and J 0 bases; bases outside gene matches: 4. Germline V gene sequence: CDR1 LNHNV, CDR2 YYDKDF (reference sequence). CDR3 loop: CATSRGRTSGTSYEQYF. The CDR3, as DNA: TGTGCCACCAGCAGAGGCCGGACTAGCGGGACCTCCTACGAGCAGTACTTC.

Written as DNA, the CDR3 is TGTGCCAGCAGCATAAGCCCTAGCGGCACCGGGGAGCTGTTTTTT. Encoded protein: CASSISPSGTGELFF. V is TRBV7-3 and J is TRBJ2-2; the match to TRBD2 covers 7 bases. The V segment lost 5 bases and the J segment 4 bases; nucleotides outside the gene matches: 7. Germline V gene data show CDR1 as SGHTA and CDR2 as FQGTGA. The CDR3 loop spans 15 amino acids.